This T cell receptor beta chain was sequenced for a study of shared clonotypes between healthy human individuals. The study's findings and limits: Larger estimated richness was generally seen in naive subsets than in memory subsets. Lower generation probabilities were found for non-shared clonotypes than for those shared by all four donors.

As handled by the study authors: Filtering differed for immunoSEQ, which gave only junction sequences without quality scores. Only in-frame clones appear in the TCRdb table, and some are missing; sequencing was by immunoSEQ multiplex PCR. The V and J calls and clone size come from that table; D and trimming were worked out from the DNA. The sample lists roughly 640,000 clones, approximately 79% occurring once. Turning to this clone: Its specificity is not known.

V dropped 6 bases and J dropped 0; count of bases not matched to a gene: 13. Germline loops: CDR1 ENHRY, CDR2 SYGVKD. The CDR3 has 18 amino acids. The receptor was derived from a woman aged 25-40 years in good health. Sequenced sample: memory CD4+ T cells sorted from blood. Specified subset: CD45RA-negative fraction. The rearrangement joins TRBV10-3 to TRBJ2-2; 7 positions agree with TRBD2. CDR3 in DNA: TGTGCCATCAGGGAGAATAGGGTGAGCGGGACGAACACCGGGGAGCTGTTTTTT. Translating it yields CAIRENRVSGTNTGELFF.